Sequencing of this T cell receptor (beta chain) was carried out in a study of blood T cells in healthy people across ages. Study-level points and caveats: Across the age range, TCR beta diversity per million T cells fell in a roughly linear way. The authors considered diversity estimates from one million T cells to be underestimates. Naive CD4+ cell counts and diversity both ran higher in long-lived than in aged donors.

Sample-barcoded 5' priming and a J-beta primer mix drove a second PCR of 7 to 11 cycles. One entry per CDR3 protein results from TCRdb running MiXCR on the 5' RACE reads. The repertoire holds 650,000 to 1,000,000 distinct CDR3 sequences, with 36% as singletons. In the case of this clonotype: The target antigen is unknown.

Isolation per sample recovered at least 7 million PBMCs. This CDR3 comprises 16 residues. The germline V gene encodes CDR1 SGHTA and CDR2 FQGNSA. Germline trimming cut 5 bases from V and 7 bases from J; bases unmatched to any gene: 14. The sample taken for sequencing was blood. The chain employs TRBV7-2 and TRBJ2-1; 7 bases agree with TRBD1. This receptor was identified in a man aged 18-30 years in good health. CDR3 protein: CASSKWTEGAGNEQFF. The CDR3 DNA sequence: TGTGCCAGCAGCAAGTGGACAGAGGGGGCTGGGAATGAGCAGTTCTTC.